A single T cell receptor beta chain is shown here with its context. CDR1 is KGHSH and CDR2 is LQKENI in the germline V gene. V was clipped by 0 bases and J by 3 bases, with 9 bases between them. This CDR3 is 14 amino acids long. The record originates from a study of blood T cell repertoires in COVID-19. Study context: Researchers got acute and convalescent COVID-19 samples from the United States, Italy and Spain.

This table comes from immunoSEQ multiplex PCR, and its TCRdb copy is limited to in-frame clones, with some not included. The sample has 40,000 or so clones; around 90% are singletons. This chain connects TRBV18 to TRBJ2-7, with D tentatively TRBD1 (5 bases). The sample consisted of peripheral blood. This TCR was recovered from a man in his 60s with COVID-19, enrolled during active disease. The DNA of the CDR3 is TGTGCCAGCTCACCACCCGGACAAATCTACGAGCAGTACTTC. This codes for CASSPPGQIYEQYF.